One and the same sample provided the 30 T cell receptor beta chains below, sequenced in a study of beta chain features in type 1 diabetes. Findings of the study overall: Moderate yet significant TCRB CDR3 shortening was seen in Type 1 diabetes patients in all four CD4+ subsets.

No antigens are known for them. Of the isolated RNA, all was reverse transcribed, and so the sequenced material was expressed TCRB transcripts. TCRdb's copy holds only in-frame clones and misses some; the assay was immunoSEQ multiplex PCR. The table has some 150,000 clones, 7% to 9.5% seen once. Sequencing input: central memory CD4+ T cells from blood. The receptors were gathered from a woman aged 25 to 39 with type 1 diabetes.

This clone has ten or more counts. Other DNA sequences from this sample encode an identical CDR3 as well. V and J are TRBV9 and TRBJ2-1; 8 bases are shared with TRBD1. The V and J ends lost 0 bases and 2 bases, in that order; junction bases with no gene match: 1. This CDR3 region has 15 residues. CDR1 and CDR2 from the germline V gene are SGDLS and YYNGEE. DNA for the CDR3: TGTGCCAGCAGCGTAGGACAGGGGACCTACAATGAGCAGTTCTTC. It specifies CASSVGQGTYNEQFF.

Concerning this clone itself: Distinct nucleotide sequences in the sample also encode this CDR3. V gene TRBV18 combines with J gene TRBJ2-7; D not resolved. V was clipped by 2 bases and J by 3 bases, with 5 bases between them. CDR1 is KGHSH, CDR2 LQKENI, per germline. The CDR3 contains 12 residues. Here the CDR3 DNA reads TGTGCCAGCTCACCATCTATCTACGAGCAGTACTTC. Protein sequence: CASSPSIYEQYF.

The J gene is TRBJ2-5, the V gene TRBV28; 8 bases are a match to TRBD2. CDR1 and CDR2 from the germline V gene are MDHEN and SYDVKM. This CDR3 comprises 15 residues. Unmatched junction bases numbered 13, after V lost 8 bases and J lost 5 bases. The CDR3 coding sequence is TGTGCCAGCTCCCCCGGGGGGGCAGGGCTGGAGACCCAGTACTTC. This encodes CASSPGGAGLETQYF.

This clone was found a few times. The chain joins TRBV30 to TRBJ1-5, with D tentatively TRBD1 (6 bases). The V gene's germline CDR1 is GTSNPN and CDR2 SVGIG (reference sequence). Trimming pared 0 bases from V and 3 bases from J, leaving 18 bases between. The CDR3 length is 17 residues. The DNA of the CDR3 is TGTGCCTGGAGTGTACCCCTTTCAGGGGCAACCAATCAGCCCCAGCATTTT. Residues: CAWSVPLSGATNQPQHF.

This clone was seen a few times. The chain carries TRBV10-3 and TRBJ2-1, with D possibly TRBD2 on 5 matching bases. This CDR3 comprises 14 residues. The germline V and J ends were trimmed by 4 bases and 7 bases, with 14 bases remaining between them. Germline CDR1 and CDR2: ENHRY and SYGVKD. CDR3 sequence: CAISGFEGFNEQFF. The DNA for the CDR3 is TGTGCCATCAGTGGTTTCGAGGGATTTAATGAGCAGTTCTTC.

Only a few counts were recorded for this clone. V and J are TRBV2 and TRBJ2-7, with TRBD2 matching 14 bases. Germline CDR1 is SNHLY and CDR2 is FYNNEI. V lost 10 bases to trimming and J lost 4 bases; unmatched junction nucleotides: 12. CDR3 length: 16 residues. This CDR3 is CAINIRGTSGRYEQYF. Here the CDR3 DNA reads TGTGCCATCAACATCAGAGGGACTAGCGGGAGATACGAGCAGTACTTC. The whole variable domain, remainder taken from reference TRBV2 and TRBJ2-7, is EPEVTQTPSHQVTQMGQEVILRCVPISNHLYFYWYRQILGQKVEFLVSFYNNEISEKSEIFDDQFSVERPDGSNFTLKIRSTKLEDSAMYFCAINIRGTSGRYEQYFGPGTRLTVT.

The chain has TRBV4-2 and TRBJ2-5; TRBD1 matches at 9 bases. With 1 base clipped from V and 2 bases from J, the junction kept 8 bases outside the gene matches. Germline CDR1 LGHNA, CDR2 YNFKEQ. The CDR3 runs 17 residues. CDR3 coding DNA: TGTGCCAGCAGCCAAGGAGGACAGGGGACCCTTCAAGAGACCCAGTACTTC. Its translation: CASSQGGQGTLQETQYF.

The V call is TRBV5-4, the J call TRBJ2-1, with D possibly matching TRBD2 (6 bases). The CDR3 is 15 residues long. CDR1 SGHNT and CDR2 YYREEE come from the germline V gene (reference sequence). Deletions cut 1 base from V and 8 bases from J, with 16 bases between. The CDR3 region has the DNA TGTGCCAGCAGCTTGCGTACCGGGAGCAGCTATGAGCAGTTCTTC. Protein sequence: CASSLRTGSSYEQFF.

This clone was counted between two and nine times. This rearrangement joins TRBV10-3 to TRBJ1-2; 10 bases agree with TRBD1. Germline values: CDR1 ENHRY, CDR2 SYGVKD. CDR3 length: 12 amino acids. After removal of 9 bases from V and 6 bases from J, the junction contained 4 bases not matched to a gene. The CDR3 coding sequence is TGTGCCATTTCCGGGACAGGGGATGGCTACACCTTC. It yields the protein CAISGTGDGYTF.

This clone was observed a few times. DNA for the CDR3: TGTGCCAGCAGCTTGGAGCGGGGCAATCAGCCCCAGCATTTT. This translates into CASSLERGNQPQHF. V gene TRBV5-6 combines with J gene TRBJ1-5; D is unresolved. CDR1 and CDR2 (germline): SGHDT, YYEEEE. This CDR3 has 14 residues. V was cut by 0 bases and J by 2 bases, with 6 bases left in between. Filled out from reference TRBV5-6 and TRBJ1-5, the complete variable domain reads DAGVTQSPTHLIKTRGQQVTLRCSPKSGHDTVSWYQQALGQGPQFIFQYYEEEERQRGNFPDRFSGHQFPNYSSELNVNALLLGDSALYLCASSLERGNQPQHFGDGTRLSIL.

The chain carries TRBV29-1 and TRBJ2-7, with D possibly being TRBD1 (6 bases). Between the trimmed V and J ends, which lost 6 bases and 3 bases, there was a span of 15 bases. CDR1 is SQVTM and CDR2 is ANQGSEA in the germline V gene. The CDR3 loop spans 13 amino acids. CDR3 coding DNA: TGCAGCGTGGGTGGGGGACATAACTACGAGCAGTACTTC. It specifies CSVGGGHNYEQYF.

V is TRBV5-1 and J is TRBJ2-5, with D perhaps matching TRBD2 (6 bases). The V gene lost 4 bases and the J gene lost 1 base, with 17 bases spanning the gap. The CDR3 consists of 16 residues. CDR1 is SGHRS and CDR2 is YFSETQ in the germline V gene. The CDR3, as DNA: TGCGCCAGCAGCCCGCCTCCTAGTAGCGGCCAAGAGACCCAGTACTTC. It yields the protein CASSPPPSSGQETQYF.

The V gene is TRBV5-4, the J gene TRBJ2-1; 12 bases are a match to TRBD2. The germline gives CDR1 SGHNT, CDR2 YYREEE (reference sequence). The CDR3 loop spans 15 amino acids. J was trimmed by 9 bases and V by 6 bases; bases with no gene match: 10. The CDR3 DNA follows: TGTGCCAGCAACACCCCTAGCGGGAGGGCAAGTGAGCAGTTCTTC. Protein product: CASNTPSGRASEQFF.

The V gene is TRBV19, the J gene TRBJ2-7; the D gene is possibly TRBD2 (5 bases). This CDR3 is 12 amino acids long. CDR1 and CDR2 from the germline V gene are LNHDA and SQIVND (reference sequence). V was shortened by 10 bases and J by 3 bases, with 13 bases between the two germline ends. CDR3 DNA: TGTGCCACCCTAGCCCGGGACTACGAGCAGTACTTC. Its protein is CATLARDYEQYF.

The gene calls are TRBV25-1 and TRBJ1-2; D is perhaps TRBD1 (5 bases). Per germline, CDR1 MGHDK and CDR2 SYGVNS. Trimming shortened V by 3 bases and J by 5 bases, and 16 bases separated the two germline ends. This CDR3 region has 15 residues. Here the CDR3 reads CASSDDSTGAYGYTF. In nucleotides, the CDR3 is TGTGCCAGCAGTGACGACAGCACGGGAGCATATGGCTACACCTTC.

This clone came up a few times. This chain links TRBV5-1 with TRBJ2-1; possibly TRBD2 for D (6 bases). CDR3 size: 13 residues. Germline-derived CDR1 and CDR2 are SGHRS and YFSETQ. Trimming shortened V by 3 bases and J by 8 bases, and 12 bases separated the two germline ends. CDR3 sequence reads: CASSSPSGYEQFF. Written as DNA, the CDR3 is TGCGCCAGCAGCTCGCCCAGCGGGTATGAGCAGTTCTTC.

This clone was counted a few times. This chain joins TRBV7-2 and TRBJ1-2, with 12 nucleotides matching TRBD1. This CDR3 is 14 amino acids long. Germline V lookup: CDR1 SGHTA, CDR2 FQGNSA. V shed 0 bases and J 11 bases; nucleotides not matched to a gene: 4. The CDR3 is CASSLAGTGGGYTF. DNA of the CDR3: TGTGCCAGCAGCTTAGCCGGGACAGGGGGCGGTTACACCTTC.

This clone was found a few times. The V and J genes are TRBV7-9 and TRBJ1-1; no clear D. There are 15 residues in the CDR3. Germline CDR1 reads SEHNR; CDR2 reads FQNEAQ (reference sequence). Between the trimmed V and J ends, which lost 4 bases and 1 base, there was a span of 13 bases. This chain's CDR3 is CASSSGGITNTEAFF. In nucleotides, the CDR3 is TGTGCCAGCAGCTCTGGAGGAATTACGAACACTGAAGCTTTCTTT.

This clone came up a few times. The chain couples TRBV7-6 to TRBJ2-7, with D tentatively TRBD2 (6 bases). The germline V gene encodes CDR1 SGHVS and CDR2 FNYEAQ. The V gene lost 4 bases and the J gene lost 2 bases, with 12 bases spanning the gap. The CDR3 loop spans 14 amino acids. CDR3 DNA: TGTGCCAGCAGCTCCGGGGACTTAGCCTACGAGCAGTACTTC. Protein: CASSSGDLAYEQYF.

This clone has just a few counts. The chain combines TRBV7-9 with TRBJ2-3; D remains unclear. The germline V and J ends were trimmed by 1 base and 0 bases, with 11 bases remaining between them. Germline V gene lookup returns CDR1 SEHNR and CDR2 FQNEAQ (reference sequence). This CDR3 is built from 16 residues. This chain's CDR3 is CASSLVEASSTDTQYF. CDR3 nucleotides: TGTGCCAGCAGCTTAGTTGAAGCCTCTAGCACAGATACGCAGTATTTT.

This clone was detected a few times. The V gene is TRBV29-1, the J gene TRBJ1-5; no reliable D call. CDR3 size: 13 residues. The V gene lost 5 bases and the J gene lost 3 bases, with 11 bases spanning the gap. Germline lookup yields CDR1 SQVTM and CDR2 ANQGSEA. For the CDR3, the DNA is TGCAGCGTTTCCGAGGTTTTCAATCAGCCCCAGCATTTT. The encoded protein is CSVSEVFNQPQHF. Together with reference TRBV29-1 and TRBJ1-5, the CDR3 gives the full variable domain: SAVISQKPSRDICQRGTSLTIQCQVDSQVTMMFWYRQQPGQSLTLIATANQGSEATYESGFVIDKFPISRPNLTFSTLTVSNMSPEDSSIYLCSVSEVFNQPQHFGDGTRLSIL.

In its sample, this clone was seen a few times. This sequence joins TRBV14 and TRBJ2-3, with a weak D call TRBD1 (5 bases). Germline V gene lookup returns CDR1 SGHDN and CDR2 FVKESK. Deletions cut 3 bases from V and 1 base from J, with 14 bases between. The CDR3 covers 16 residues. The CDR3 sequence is CASSHAVGVGTDTQYF. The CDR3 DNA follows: TGTGCCAGCAGCCACGCCGTAGGGGTAGGCACAGATACGCAGTATTTT.

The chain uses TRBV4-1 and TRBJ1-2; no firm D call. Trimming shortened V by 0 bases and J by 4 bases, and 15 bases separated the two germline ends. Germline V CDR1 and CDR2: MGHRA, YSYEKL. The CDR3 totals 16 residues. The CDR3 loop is CASSQDSAGGFYGYTF. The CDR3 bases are TGCGCCAGCAGCCAAGACTCTGCAGGAGGATTCTATGGCTACACCTTC.

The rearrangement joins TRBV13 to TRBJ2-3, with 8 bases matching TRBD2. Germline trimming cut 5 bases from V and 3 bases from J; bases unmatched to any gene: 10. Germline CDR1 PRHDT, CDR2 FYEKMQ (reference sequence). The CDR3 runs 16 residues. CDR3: CASSLGVAGMTDTQYF. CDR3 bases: TGTGCCAGCAGCCTGGGGGTAGCGGGAATGACAGATACGCAGTATTTT.

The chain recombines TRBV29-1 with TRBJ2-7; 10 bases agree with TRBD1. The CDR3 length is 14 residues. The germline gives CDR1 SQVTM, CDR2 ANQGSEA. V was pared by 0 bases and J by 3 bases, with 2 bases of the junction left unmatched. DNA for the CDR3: TGCAGCGTTGAAGAGGGGACAGGGGACTACGAGCAGTACTTC. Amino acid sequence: CSVEEGTGDYEQYF.

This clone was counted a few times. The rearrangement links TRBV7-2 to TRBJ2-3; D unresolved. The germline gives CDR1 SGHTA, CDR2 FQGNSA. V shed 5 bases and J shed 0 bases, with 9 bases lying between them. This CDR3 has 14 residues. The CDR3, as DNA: TGTGCCAGCAGCGTCACGGTTAGCACAGATACGCAGTATTTT. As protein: CASSVTVSTDTQYF.

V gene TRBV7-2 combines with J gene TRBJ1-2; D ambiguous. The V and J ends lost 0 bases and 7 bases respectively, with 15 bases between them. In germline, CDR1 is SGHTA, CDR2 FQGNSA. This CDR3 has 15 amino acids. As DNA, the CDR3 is TGTGCCAGCAGCTTAGCTGCGGCGGGATCTGGTGGCTACACCTTC. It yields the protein CASSLAAAGSGGYTF.

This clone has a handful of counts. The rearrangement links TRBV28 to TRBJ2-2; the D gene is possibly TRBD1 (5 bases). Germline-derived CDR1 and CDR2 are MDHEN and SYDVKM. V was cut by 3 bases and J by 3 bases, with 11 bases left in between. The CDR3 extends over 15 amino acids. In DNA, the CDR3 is TGTGCCAGCAGTTTCAGGGCAGGGTACACCGGGGAGCTGTTTTTT. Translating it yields CASSFRAGYTGELFF.

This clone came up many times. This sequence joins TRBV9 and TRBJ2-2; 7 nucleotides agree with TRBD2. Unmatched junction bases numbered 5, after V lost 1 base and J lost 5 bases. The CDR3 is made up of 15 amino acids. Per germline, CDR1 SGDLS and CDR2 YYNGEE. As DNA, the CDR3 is TGTGCCAGCAGCGTAAGCGGGACCGGGACCGGGGAGCTGTTTTTT. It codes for CASSVSGTGTGELFF.

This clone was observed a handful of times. The CDR3 nucleotides are TGTGCCAGTAGTAGGGACGGGGGGAATCAGCCCCAGCATTTT. Translated, it gives CASSRDGGNQPQHF. V is TRBV19 and J is TRBJ1-5; maybe TRBD1 (5 bases). Trimming pared 4 bases from V and 4 bases from J, leaving 11 bases between. Germline CDR1 reads LNHDA; CDR2 reads SQIVND (reference sequence). CDR3 length equals 14 residues.